This is a list of T cell receptor beta chains from one sample in a study of blood T cell repertoires in COVID-19. Data came from immunoSEQ multiplex PCR; TCRdb stores just in-frame clones and leaves some out. The sample gives approximately 220,000 clones, around 90% of which show up once; roughly 1.2% is in the top ten. The sequenced sample was PBMCs or T cells enriched from blood (not recorded which). The receptors shown here come from a man aged 25 to 40 who had recovered from COVID-19. Both conserved end residues are part of each CDR3. The D gene is left open where the match is weak.

d_gene: TRBD2
v_gene: TRBV4-2
j_gene: TRBJ2-7
CDR3aa: CASSQEFSGGLHYEQYF

d_gene: NA
v_gene: TRBV5-1
j_gene: TRBJ2-3
CDR3aa: CASSLTGGYTDTQYF

d_gene: NA
v_gene: TRBV25-1
j_gene: TRBJ1-2
CDR3aa: CASSASGALGGYTF

d_gene: TRBD2
v_gene: TRBV7-6
j_gene: TRBJ2-1
CDR3aa: CASSSPLSSGGAYNEQFF

d_gene: TRBD1
v_gene: TRBV4-1
j_gene: TRBJ1-1
CDR3aa: CASRPVLQGWTEAFF

d_gene: NA
v_gene: TRBV5-4
j_gene: TRBJ1-3
CDR3aa: CASSISGNTIYF

d_gene: TRBD1
v_gene: TRBV19
j_gene: TRBJ1-1
CDR3aa: CASSPGGRGEAFF

d_gene: NA
v_gene: TRBV5-1
j_gene: TRBJ1-2
CDR3aa: CASSLRGSHGYTF

d_gene: NA
v_gene: TRBV6-5
j_gene: TRBJ2-7
CDR3aa: CASSLRDSYEQYF

d_gene: NA
v_gene: TRBV5-7
j_gene: TRBJ1-5
CDR3aa: CASSFYGVGNQPQHF

d_gene: TRBD2
v_gene: TRBV15
j_gene: TRBJ2-1
CDR3aa: CATSREKTSGYNEQFF

d_gene: NA
v_gene: TRBV19
j_gene: TRBJ1-4
CDR3aa: CASSIALDEKLFF

d_gene: TRBD1
v_gene: TRBV4-1
j_gene: TRBJ2-3
CDR3aa: CASSQVLWGDKQGSTDTQYF

d_gene: TRBD2
v_gene: TRBV10-2
j_gene: TRBJ2-1
CDR3aa: CASRNASGLAGRYEQFF

d_gene: TRBD1
v_gene: TRBV27
j_gene: TRBJ2-7
CDR3aa: CASSAGGFYEQYF

d_gene: NA
v_gene: TRBV19
j_gene: TRBJ2-3
CDR3aa: CASSTPGAGATDTQYF

d_gene: TRBD1
v_gene: TRBV6-5
j_gene: TRBJ1-1
CDR3aa: CASSTDRRFSYEAFF

d_gene: NA
v_gene: TRBV5-6
j_gene: TRBJ1-2
CDR3aa: CASSLGRDTYGYTF

d_gene: NA
v_gene: TRBV7-2
j_gene: TRBJ1-2
CDR3aa: CASSSQDRLRDTF

d_gene: TRBD2
v_gene: TRBV4-3
j_gene: TRBJ2-5
CDR3aa: CASSPTGGNQETQYF

d_gene: NA
v_gene: TRBV3-1/TRBV3-2
j_gene: TRBJ1-6
CDR3aa: CASSQGGTYSPLHF

d_gene: NA
v_gene: TRBV6-5
j_gene: TRBJ1-5
CDR3aa: CASSYRRQGNQPQHF

d_gene: NA
v_gene: TRBV9
j_gene: TRBJ1-2
CDR3aa: CASSASAGGVEYGYTF

d_gene: NA
v_gene: TRBV12-3/TRBV12-4
j_gene: TRBJ2-1
CDR3aa: CASSSGAEQFF

d_gene: NA
v_gene: TRBV11-2
j_gene: TRBJ1-4
CDR3aa: CASSLGGSRNEKLFF

d_gene: NA
v_gene: TRBV10-2
j_gene: TRBJ2-1
CDR3aa: CASSESTLGSGNEQFF

d_gene: NA
v_gene: TRBV5-8
j_gene: TRBJ2-7
CDR3aa: CASSLGWEVTYEQYF

d_gene: TRBD1
v_gene: TRBV27
j_gene: TRBJ1-2
CDR3aa: CASSTLGQGYGYTF

d_gene: TRBD1
v_gene: TRBV6-5
j_gene: TRBJ2-3
CDR3aa: CASSRTGSTDTQYF

d_gene: TRBD2
v_gene: TRBV18
j_gene: TRBJ2-7
CDR3aa: CASSPRGTSGGAYEQYF

d_gene: NA
v_gene: TRBV28
j_gene: TRBJ2-3
CDR3aa: CASSFRQGSTDTQYF

d_gene: TRBD1
v_gene: TRBV6-5
j_gene: TRBJ2-4
CDR3aa: CASTGTGGAKNIQYF

d_gene: TRBD2
v_gene: TRBV4-2
j_gene: TRBJ2-7
CDR3aa: CASSQAGGGSYEQYF

d_gene: NA
v_gene: TRBV13
j_gene: TRBJ2-3
CDR3aa: CASSHRVPDTQYF

d_gene: TRBD1
v_gene: TRBV28
j_gene: TRBJ1-5
CDR3aa: CASSLWRGTELHQPQHF

d_gene: TRBD1
v_gene: TRBV18
j_gene: TRBJ1-2
CDR3aa: CASSQTTGPRIAYGYTF

d_gene: NA
v_gene: TRBV5-6
j_gene: TRBJ1-1
CDR3aa: CASSLPEGTEAFF

d_gene: NA
v_gene: TRBV7-2
j_gene: TRBJ1-2
CDR3aa: CASSLGQAGGYTF

d_gene: NA
v_gene: TRBV24-1
j_gene: TRBJ2-1
CDR3aa: CATSDLQTSIHEQFF

d_gene: NA
v_gene: TRBV9
j_gene: TRBJ2-2
CDR3aa: CASSVDPTGELFF

d_gene: TRBD1
v_gene: TRBV19
j_gene: TRBJ2-3
CDR3aa: CASAFPGTGYADTQYF

d_gene: NA
v_gene: TRBV19
j_gene: TRBJ2-3
CDR3aa: CASSIGPGSADTQYF

d_gene: NA
v_gene: TRBV2
j_gene: TRBJ1-1
CDR3aa: CASRKETGFLTTEAFF

d_gene: TRBD2
v_gene: TRBV12-3/TRBV12-4
j_gene: TRBJ2-7
CDR3aa: CASSPGLAYEQYF

d_gene: NA
v_gene: TRBV7-9
j_gene: TRBJ1-1
CDR3aa: CASSSRGNTEAFF

d_gene: NA
v_gene: TRBV6-5
j_gene: TRBJ1-1
CDR3aa: CASRSSGLEAFF

d_gene: TRBD2
v_gene: TRBV29-1
j_gene: TRBJ2-5
CDR3aa: CSSEGLAGAETQYF

d_gene: TRBD2
v_gene: TRBV7-8
j_gene: TRBJ2-3
CDR3aa: CASSPRFGRGGAGDTQYF

d_gene: NA
v_gene: TRBV5-5
j_gene: TRBJ2-1
CDR3aa: CASSLGLKEQFF

d_gene: NA
v_gene: TRBV28
j_gene: TRBJ2-7
CDR3aa: CASSLSPGYYEQYF

d_gene: TRBD1
v_gene: TRBV18
j_gene: TRBJ1-3
CDR3aa: CASSPRSQGDTIYF

d_gene: NA
v_gene: TRBV7-2
j_gene: TRBJ1-3
CDR3aa: CASSPPGGEGNTIYF

d_gene: NA
v_gene: TRBV5-1
j_gene: TRBJ2-5
CDR3aa: CASNYPEETQYF

d_gene: NA
v_gene: TRBV5-1
j_gene: TRBJ1-4
CDR3aa: CASSLRSKNEKLFF

d_gene: TRBD2
v_gene: TRBV28
j_gene: TRBJ2-1
CDR3aa: CASTAASGSFNEQFF

d_gene: TRBD1
v_gene: TRBV3-1/TRBV3-2
j_gene: TRBJ1-5
CDR3aa: CASSPAGSGGNQPQHF

d_gene: NA
v_gene: TRBV11-1
j_gene: TRBJ2-3
CDR3aa: CASSLPSTDTQYF

d_gene: NA
v_gene: TRBV19
j_gene: TRBJ1-2
CDR3aa: CASSIFSGGYGYTF

d_gene: NA
v_gene: TRBV28
j_gene: TRBJ2-6
CDR3aa: CASSSGIPGANVLTF